The next 11 T cell receptor beta chains were all read from a single sample in a study of hypomethylating agent response in myelodysplastic syndrome. Data came from immunoSEQ multiplex PCR; TCRdb stores just in-frame clones and leaves some out. The table shows around 5,700 clones, with 88% occurring only once. Source: bone marrow, taken before or after starting hypomethylating agent treatment for myelodysplastic syndrome (not recorded which). The receptors derive from a human donor with myelodysplastic syndrome.

This clone was recorded once. The genes are TRBV5-1 and TRBJ2-6; no reliable D call. V was cut by 0 bases and J by 1 base, with 2 bases left in between. CDR1 and CDR2 from the germline V gene are SGHRS and YFSETQ. This CDR3 comprises 14 residues. CDR3 DNA sequence: TGCGCCAGCAGCTTGGGGTCTGGGGCCAACGTCCTGACTTTC. Its protein product is CASSLGSGANVLTF.

The rearrangement links TRBV12-5 to TRBJ2-2; the D is unclear. The CDR3 contains 11 residues. Trimming removed 9 bases from V and 6 bases from J, with 8 bases in between. From germline, CDR1 is LGHNT and CDR2 FRNRAP. CDR3 sequence (DNA): TGTGCTAGCCACAACGCCGGGGAGCTGTTTTTT. Its translation: CASHNAGELFF.

Only a few counts were recorded for this clone. This chain connects TRBV6-4 to TRBJ2-2; the D is unclear. Germline V gives CDR1 MRHNA, CDR2 SNTAGT. The V and J ends lost 3 bases and 4 bases respectively, with 12 bases between them. CDR3 size: 15 residues. The CDR3, as DNA: TGTGCCAGCAGTGAATCGGACGACCTCACCGGGGAGCTGTTTTTT. Amino acids: CASSESDDLTGELFF.

V gene TRBV7-3 combines with J gene TRBJ1-1; maybe TRBD1 (5 bases). The V end lost 6 bases, the J end lost 4 bases, and 12 bases lay between the germline ends. The CDR3 has 13 residues. CDR1 SGHTA and CDR2 FQGTGA come from the germline V gene. The CDR3 DNA reads TGTGCCAGCAGGCAACAGGCGGGCACTGAAGCTTTCTTT. The encoded protein is CASRQQAGTEAFF.

The J gene is TRBJ1-4, the V gene TRBV5-6; 7 nucleotides line up with TRBD1. J gave up 2 bases and V 4 bases, and 8 bases lay outside the gene matches. CDR3 size: 16 residues. CDR1 is SGHDT, CDR2 YYEEEE, per germline. The CDR3 nucleotides are TGTGCCAGCAGCGACCTAGGGACAGCGACTAATGAAAAACTGTTTTTT. Its protein product is CASSDLGTATNEKLFF.

This rearrangement joins TRBV30 to TRBJ2-1; D is uncertain. V lost 4 bases and J 7 bases, leaving 5 bases between the germline ends. The CDR3 is made up of 10 amino acids. Germline-derived CDR1 and CDR2 are GTSNPN and SVGIG (reference sequence). CDR3: CAWKQNEQFF. CDR3 DNA sequence: TGTGCCTGGAAACAGAATGAGCAGTTCTTC.

This clone has a single count. This rearrangement joins TRBV28 to TRBJ2-7; D gene unclear. Germline V gene lookup returns CDR1 MDHEN and CDR2 SYDVKM. The germline V and J ends were trimmed by 4 bases and 0 bases, with 7 bases remaining between them. This CDR3 region has 13 residues. CDR3 loop: CASSSMSSYEQYF. DNA for the CDR3: TGTGCCAGCAGTTCGATGAGCTCCTACGAGCAGTACTTC.

CDR3 sequence (DNA): TGTGCCAGCAGCTCGAACGGTAGGGGAAAGGGTTATGGCTACACCTTC. This gives the protein CASSSNGRGKGYGYTF. This chain uses TRBV5-6 with TRBJ1-2; tentative D call: TRBD1 (5 bases). The CDR3 totals 16 residues. Germline assignment: CDR1 SGHDT and CDR2 YYEEEE. V lost 3 bases and J 5 bases, leaving 20 bases between the germline ends.

The chain combines TRBV29-1 with TRBJ1-5; D not resolved. The CDR3 sequence is 12 residues long. Trimming took off 4 bases at V and 2 bases at J, with 6 bases between the two ends. Germline V CDR1 and CDR2: SQVTM, ANQGSEA. The CDR3 coding sequence is TGCAGCGTTGGCGGGGGCAATCAGCCCCAGCATTTT. This translates into CSVGGGNQPQHF.

The rearrangement uses TRBV29-1 and TRBJ2-7; possibly TRBD2 for D (6 bases). Germline V gene sequence: CDR1 SQVTM, CDR2 ANQGSEA. Trimming left V 4 bases short and J 2 bases short, with 15 bases between. CDR3 length: 14 residues. The CDR3 protein is CSVGTGGGAYEQYF. In nucleotides, the CDR3 is TGCAGCGTTGGAACTGGGGGAGGAGCCTACGAGCAGTACTTC.

The V and J genes are TRBV2 and TRBJ2-7; D is possibly TRBD1 (6 bases). V was shortened by 4 bases and J by 3 bases, with 10 bases between the two germline ends. The germline V gene encodes CDR1 SNHLY and CDR2 FYNNEI. CDR3 size: 13 residues. The CDR3 DNA sequence: TGTGCCAGCAGTGCCGGGACACACTACGAGCAGTACTTC. It yields the protein CASSAGTHYEQYF.